The 26 T cell receptor beta chains presented below share a single source sample, sequenced in a study of cytomegalovirus exposure and HLA in healthy donors. A multiplex PCR was run with 60 Vbeta primers and 13 Jbeta primers. Sequenced by immunoSEQ multiplex PCR; TCRdb stores in-frame clones only, minus some. The table lists over 150,000 clones, about 77% of them singletons. The specimen sequenced was PBMCs. The receptors come from a man aged 25-45 years in good health and CMV-seropositive.

The chain links TRBV9 to TRBJ2-6; 9 nucleotides match TRBD1. The CDR3 is 16 residues long. The germline CDR1 and CDR2 sequences are SGDLS and YYNGEE. V was pared by 0 bases and J by 7 bases, with 5 bases of the junction left unmatched. The CDR3 DNA is TGTGCCAGCAGCGTAGCTTTACAGGGGGCAGCCAACGTCCTGACTTTC. Its protein is CASSVALQGAANVLTF.

The chain carries TRBV7-3 and TRBJ2-5; 7 bases align to TRBD2. The germline gives CDR1 SGHTA, CDR2 FQGTGA. The CDR3 contains 13 residues. Trimming at V came to 5 bases and at J to 0 bases, leaving 0 bases not matched to a gene. Here the CDR3 reads CASSGTNQETQYF. The DNA of the CDR3 is TGTGCCAGCAGCGGGACTAACCAAGAGACCCAGTACTTC.

J is TRBJ1-1 and V is TRBV7-2, with 10 bases that match TRBD1. The CDR3 spans 18 residues. Per germline, CDR1 SGHTA and CDR2 FQGNSA. V was clipped by 4 bases and J by 1 base; unmatched bases: 12. The CDR3, as DNA: TGTGCCAGCAGCTACTTACCGACAGGGGGCGCGGAGAACACTGAAGCTTTCTTT. As protein: CASSYLPTGGAENTEAFF. Based on the CDR3 plus reference TRBV7-2 and TRBJ1-1, the full variable domain is GAGVSQSPSNKVTEKGKDVELRCDPISGHTALYWYRQSLGQGLEFLIYFQGNSAPDKSGLPSDRFSAERTGGSVSTLTIQRTQQEDSAVYLCASSYLPTGGAENTEAFFGQGTRLTVV.

The chain has TRBV18 and TRBJ2-5; 8 bases are a match to TRBD2. Looked up from germline, CDR1 is KGHSH and CDR2 is LQKENI. The CDR3 consists of 15 residues. Germline trimming cut 6 bases from V and 5 bases from J; bases unmatched to any gene: 11. The CDR3 sequence: CASSPTAGAGETQYF. The CDR3 nucleotides are TGTGCCAGCTCTCCAACAGCGGGAGCGGGGGAGACCCAGTACTTC.

The chain has TRBV7-6 and TRBJ1-3, with 12 bases identical to TRBD1. The CDR3 covers 15 residues. The J segment lost 4 bases and the V segment lost 5 bases, leaving 3 bases of the junction unmatched. The germline gives CDR1 SGHVS, CDR2 FNYEAQ. CDR3 sequence: CASSRDRGPGNTIYF. In nucleotides, the CDR3 is TGTGCCAGCAGCCGGGACAGGGGGCCAGGAAACACCATATATTTT.

This sequence joins TRBV27 and TRBJ2-1; TRBD2 aligns across 7 bases. V lost 8 bases, J lost 6 bases, and 4 bases stayed unmatched. Germline CDR1 is MNHEY and CDR2 is SMNVEV (reference sequence). The CDR3 covers 12 residues. CDR3 loop: CASRGDINEQFF. The CDR3 nucleotides read TGTGCCAGCCGGGGGGATATCAATGAGCAGTTCTTC.

This clone occurred once. This chain connects TRBV30 to TRBJ2-6; 8 bases match TRBD1. Per the germline V gene, CDR1 is GTSNPN and CDR2 is SVGIG (reference sequence). The CDR3 runs 17 residues. Trimming cost V 1 base and J 3 bases; bases outside gene matches: 8. The CDR3 reads CAWSGTGTFFGANVLTF. In DNA form, the CDR3 reads TGTGCCTGGAGTGGGACAGGGACCTTCTTTGGGGCCAACGTCCTGACTTTC.

The V call is TRBV7-9, the J call TRBJ2-3; D gene ambiguous. There are 13 residues in the CDR3. Trimming cost V 6 bases and J 6 bases, with 13 bases left between them. CDR1 is SEHNR and CDR2 is FQNEAQ in the germline V gene (reference sequence). CDR3: CASRRLNGDTQYF. CDR3 DNA: TGTGCCAGCAGGCGGCTGAACGGGGATACGCAGTATTTT.

This clone has only one observation. CDR3 loop: CASSEFRGAGDTQYF. The CDR3 DNA is TGTGCCAGCAGTGAATTCCGGGGGGCGGGAGATACGCAGTATTTT. This chain connects TRBV25-1 to TRBJ2-3; possibly TRBD2 for D (7 bases). CDR1 and CDR2 (germline): MGHDK, SYGVNS. V was shortened by 1 base and J by 5 bases, with 13 bases between the two germline ends. The CDR3 runs to 15 residues.

The rearrangement uses TRBV2 and TRBJ1-5, with TRBD1 identical over 7 bases. Germline V gene lookup returns CDR1 SNHLY and CDR2 FYNNEI. V gave up 3 bases and J gave up 2 bases; unmatched junction bases: 1. The CDR3 sequence is 14 residues long. The CDR3 spells CASSEGTGNQPQHF. CDR3 DNA sequence: TGTGCCAGCAGTGAGGGGACAGGCAATCAGCCCCAGCATTTT.

V and J are TRBV21-1 and TRBJ2-1; no DNA check was done on the table's D call, TRBD2. TRBV21-1 is an annotated pseudogene. This CDR3 is built from 13 residues. The CDR3 reads CASAGDSYNEQFF. CDR3 bases: TGTGCCAGCGCGGGGGACTCCTACAATGAGCAGTTCTTC.

This clone appeared once. The J gene is TRBJ1-4, the V gene TRBV7-9; D perhaps matches TRBD1 (5 bases). With 8 bases removed from V and 11 bases from J, the gap between germline ends came to 18 bases. This CDR3 has 13 residues. The V gene's germline CDR1 is SEHNR and CDR2 FQNEAQ (reference sequence). As DNA, the CDR3 is TGTGCCAGCGGCCGGAGGGAGGGGTCGAAACTGTTTTTT. Translated, it gives CASGRREGSKLFF.

The chain employs TRBV15 and TRBJ2-2, with D maybe TRBD2 (5 bases). The CDR3 is made up of 15 amino acids. Germline loops: CDR1 LNHNV, CDR2 YYDKDF (reference sequence). Deletions cut 1 base from V and 8 bases from J, with 14 bases between. This chain's CDR3 is CATSRAAWEMGELFF. CDR3 sequence (DNA): TGTGCCACCAGCAGAGCGGCGTGGGAGATGGGGGAGCTGTTTTTT.

The chain combines TRBV9 with TRBJ2-5; D may be TRBD1 (5 bases). The CDR3 runs 16 residues. Trimming removed 0 bases at V and 5 bases at J, with 17 bases between. Germline CDR1 and CDR2: SGDLS and YYNGEE. DNA of the CDR3: TGTGCCAGCAGCGTAGGAGTAGGGCAGGGTTTGGAGACCCAGTACTTC. Encoded protein: CASSVGVGQGLETQYF.

The count of this clone is one. The J gene is TRBJ2-3, the V gene TRBV5-1; possibly TRBD1 for D (7 bases). The V end was cut by 6 bases, the J end by 4 bases, with 27 bases between. In germline, CDR1 is SGHRS, CDR2 YFSETQ. This CDR3 comprises 18 residues. CDR3 sequence (DNA): TGCGCCAGCAAAATTTCCGGGGGCCGGACAGGACTTCCAGATACGCAGTATTTT. Its protein product is CASKISGGRTGLPDTQYF.

V usage is TRBV7-6 and J usage is TRBJ2-5; 11 bases fit TRBD2. This CDR3 region has 16 residues. After removal of 2 bases from V and 2 bases from J, the junction contained 4 bases not matched to a gene. The germline gives CDR1 SGHVS, CDR2 FNYEAQ. The CDR3 nucleotides read TGTGCCAGCAGCTTATCTTTAGCGGGAGGGCAAGAGACCCAGTACTTC. Protein product: CASSLSLAGGQETQYF. The entire variable domain, with the rest obtained from reference TRBV7-6 and TRBJ2-5, is as follows: GAGVSQSPRYKVTKRGQDVALRCDPISGHVSLYWYRQALGQGPEFLTYFNYEAQQDKSGLPNDRFSAERPEGSISTLTIQRTEQRDSAMYRCASSLSLAGGQETQYFGPGTRLLVL.

The rearrangement joins TRBV4-3 to TRBJ1-2; 7 bases agree with TRBD1. V trimming: 5 bases; J trimming: 6 bases; junction bases outside the gene matches: 12. Germline V CDR1 and CDR2: LGHNA, YSLEER. The length of the CDR3 is 15 residues. The CDR3 region is CASSRAEGARDGYTF. The CDR3, as DNA: TGCGCCAGCAGCAGGGCGGAGGGGGCAAGGGATGGCTACACCTTC.

This clone was counted a single time. The rearrangement links TRBV2 to TRBJ1-5; 12 bases are a match to TRBD1. The CDR3 is made up of 14 amino acids. CDR1 and CDR2 from the germline V gene are SNHLY and FYNNEI. The ends lost 7 bases at V and 6 bases at J; junction bases unmatched: 4. The CDR3 protein is CASTGTGGGQPQHF. The CDR3 DNA reads as TGTGCCAGCACGGGGACAGGGGGCGGTCAGCCCCAGCATTTT. The whole variable domain, remainder taken from reference TRBV2 and TRBJ1-5, is EPEVTQTPSHQVTQMGQEVILRCVPISNHLYFYWYRQILGQKVEFLVSFYNNEISEKSEIFDDQFSVERPDGSNFTLKIRSTKLEDSAMYFCASTGTGGGQPQHFGDGTRLSIL.

This clone was counted only a few times. V usage is TRBV4-3 and J usage is TRBJ2-6; D uncertain. CDR1 LGHNA and CDR2 YSLEER come from the germline V gene. Trimming cost V 4 bases and J 2 bases, with 3 bases left between them. The CDR3 runs to 13 residues. CDR3: CASSLAGANVLTF. The CDR3 DNA sequence: TGCGCCAGCAGCCTAGCTGGGGCCAACGTCCTGACTTTC.

V gene TRBV10-3 combines with J gene TRBJ2-1, with 12 bases matching TRBD2. CDR1 is ENHRY, CDR2 SYGVKD, per germline. CDR3 length: 14 residues. V shed 10 bases and J 8 bases; nucleotides not matched to a gene: 9. This CDR3 reads CATRLAGGFHEQFF. The CDR3 DNA sequence: TGTGCCACCAGGCTAGCGGGGGGGTTCCATGAGCAGTTCTTC.

The V call is TRBV30, the J call TRBJ1-6; perhaps TRBD1 as D (6 bases). Trimming stripped 3 bases from V and 14 bases from J, with 23 bases between. The CDR3 totals 15 residues. The germline CDR1 and CDR2 sequences are GTSNPN and SVGIG (reference sequence). The DNA of the CDR3 is TGTGCCTGGAGCGTAGGAGGACAGTCCTCCCGGGCCCTCCACTTT. Its translation: CAWSVGGQSSRALHF. The whole variable domain, remainder taken from reference TRBV30 and TRBJ1-6, is SQTIHQWPATLVQPVGSPLSLECTVEGTSNPNLYWYRQAAGRGLQLLFYSVGIGQISSEVPQNLSASRPQDRQFILSSKKLLLSDSGFYLCAWSVGGQSSRALHFGNGTRLTVT.

The chain employs TRBV27 and TRBJ1-1; maybe TRBD1 (6 bases). Germline assignment: CDR1 MNHEY and CDR2 SMNVEV (reference sequence). Trimming removed 0 bases from V and 4 bases from J, with 9 bases in between. This CDR3 is built from 14 residues. For the CDR3, the DNA is TGTGCCAGCAGTTTATCGAGGGGGGGCACTGAAGCTTTCTTT. This codes for CASSLSRGGTEAFF.

The V call is TRBV5-6, the J call TRBJ1-4, with D perhaps TRBD1 (6 bases). Per the germline V gene, CDR1 is SGHDT and CDR2 is YYEEEE. Trimming took off 5 bases at V and 3 bases at J, with 14 bases between the two ends. The CDR3 covers 15 residues. CDR3 nucleotide sequence: TGTGCCAGCAGGTCCCAGGGGACGGCTAATGAAAAACTGTTTTTT. Protein: CASRSQGTANEKLFF.

The V call is TRBV5-1, the J call TRBJ2-1, with 14 bases identical to TRBD2. Unmatched junction bases numbered 6, after V lost 2 bases and J lost 11 bases. The CDR3 consists of 15 residues. CDR1 SGHRS and CDR2 YFSETQ come from the germline V gene. The DNA of the CDR3 is TGCGCCAGCAGCTTCGCGACTAGCGGGGGGGGCCAGCAGTTCTTC. Residues: CASSFATSGGGQQFF.

This sequence joins TRBV14 and TRBJ2-7; 10 bases are shared with TRBD2. Germline loops: CDR1 SGHDN, CDR2 FVKESK. The CDR3 contains 16 residues. The V segment lost 5 bases and the J segment 0 bases; nucleotides outside the gene matches: 7. CDR3 coding DNA: TGTGCCAGCAGCACCTGGACTAGCGGTATCTCCTACGAGCAGTACTTC. Protein product: CASSTWTSGISYEQYF.

The chain combines TRBV6-6 with TRBJ2-1; D is possibly TRBD1 (6 bases). The CDR3 runs to 15 residues. With 1 base removed from V and 2 bases from J, the gap between germline ends came to 9 bases. Germline CDR1 is MNHNY and CDR2 is SVGAGI (reference sequence). CDR3 sequence reads: CASSYYRATYNEQFF. The DNA for the CDR3 is TGTGCCAGCAGTTACTACAGGGCTACCTACAATGAGCAGTTCTTC.